Included here is one T cell receptor beta chain sequence, with context. It has no known antigen specificity. No base qualities exist here, and no much larger clone lies one base off it. Extracted DNA was used for immunosequencing of TCRbeta CDR3 regions with the immunoSEQ Assay at Adaptive Biotechnologies. Processing in the source paper ran as follows. To measure the absolute abundance of each unique TCRbeta CDR3, the sequences were collapsed and filtered. Clonality was calculated as 1 minus Pielou's evenness, with only productive in-frame rearrangements included in the computation. Regional overlap tracked the top 100 nucleotide rearrangements across paired samples, with Morisita index comparing paired versus unrelated samples. The immunoSEQ Rearrangement Details tool was used to assess convergence of nucleotide rearrangements onto identical amino acid sequences. TCRdb stores this immuneACCESS table with in-frame sequences only. Part of the clones is absent; in the studies checked, under half of the shortfall reflects unresolved V genes, and no reason is known for the rest. V and J calls and clone size are copied from that table; D and trimming were computed from the DNA. In all, the sample holds over 4,500 clones, and about 53% of those were seen once. Of the sample, roughly an eighth is held by the ten largest clones.

The germline V gene sets CDR1 to KGHSH and CDR2 to LQKENI. V loses 1 base, J loses 1 base, and the germline ends lie 16 bases apart. Measured from the cysteine to the phenylalanine, the CDR3 is 17 residues long. Only the CDR3 DNA is retained, 51 bases long and in frame from the first base. This entry is derived from a study of CXCR4 blockade with PD-1 therapy in pancreatic cancer (dated 2019 in TCRdb). Study-wide context: The study combined multiplex immunohistochemistry and TCRbeta immunosequencing of resected pancreatic ductal adenocarcinoma with ex vivo slice culture testing PD-1 and CXCR4 blockade. To assess intratumoral heterogeneity, two geographically distinct regions from each of a handful of tumors were TCR-sequenced. What the research found in general, with its limitations: Because only TCRbeta chains were sequenced, true antigen-specificity overlap of convergent dominant clones was left unconfirmed pending paired alpha-beta single-cell sequencing. Although tumors showed clonal expansion, with a mean productive clonality of roughly 0.13 compared with 0.05 in healthy blood, clonality was not correlated with survival. Amino acid clone frequency correlated strongly with the number of distinct nucleotide rearrangements encoding it, suggesting convergent selection by common tumor antigens.

The patients who supplied the archived tumor blocks had received no neoadjuvant therapy before resection. The preserved-tissue arm of the study used a few dozen surgical resection samples from 25 or so previously untreated pancreatic ductal adenocarcinoma patients. For the resection arm, DNA was extracted from ten 5-micron curls of FFPE tumor adjacent to the multiplex immunohistochemistry slide. The clonotype was recovered from a human donor with pancreatic ductal adenocarcinoma. The sequencing input was tumor tissue. Rearrangement joined TRBV18 to TRBJ1-1; the best D guess is TRBD1, with 6 bases matching. The CDR3 region has the sequence CASSPRGQGLGNTEAFF. The nucleotides are TGTGCCAGCTCACCACGTGGGCAGGGGCTGGGGAACACTGAAGCTTTCTTT. The full variable domain, completed from the reference TRBV18 and TRBJ1-1 proteins outside the CDR3, reads NAGVMQNPRHLVRRRGQEARLRCSPMKGHSHVYWYRQLPEEGLKFMVYLQKENIIDESGMPKERFSAEFPKEGPSILRIQQVVRGDSAAYFCASSPRGQGLGNTEAFFGQGTRLTVV.